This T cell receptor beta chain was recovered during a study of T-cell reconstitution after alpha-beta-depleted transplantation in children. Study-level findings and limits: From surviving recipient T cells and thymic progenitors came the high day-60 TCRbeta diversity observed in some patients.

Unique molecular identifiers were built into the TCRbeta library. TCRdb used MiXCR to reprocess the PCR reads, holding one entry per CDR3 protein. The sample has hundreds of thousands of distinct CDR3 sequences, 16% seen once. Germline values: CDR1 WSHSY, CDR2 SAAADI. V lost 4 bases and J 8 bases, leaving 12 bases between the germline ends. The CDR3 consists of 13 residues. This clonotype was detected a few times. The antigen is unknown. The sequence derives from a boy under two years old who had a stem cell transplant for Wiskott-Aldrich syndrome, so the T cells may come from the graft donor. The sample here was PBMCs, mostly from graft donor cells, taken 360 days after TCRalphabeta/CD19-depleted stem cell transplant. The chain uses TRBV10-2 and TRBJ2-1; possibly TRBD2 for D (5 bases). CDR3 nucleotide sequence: TGCGCCAGCAGTGTTTCTAGCTTTGATGAGCAGTTCTTC. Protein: CASSVSSFDEQFF.